This TCR beta chain comes out of a study of regulatory dendritic cells for organ transplantation. Turning to the study itself: LPS was added to dendritic cell cultures on day 6.

Turning to this clone: Its antigen is undetermined.

The CDR3 runs to 13 residues. V lost 7 bases to trimming and J lost 3 bases; unmatched junction nucleotides: 4. Germline lookup yields CDR1 MNHNY and CDR2 SVGAGI (reference sequence). This table comes from immunoSEQ multiplex PCR, and its TCRdb copy is limited to in-frame clones, with some not included. The sample lists approximately 11,000 clones, approximately 80% occurring once. Sorted T cells were CFSE-labeled and cultured 5 days with allogeneic regulatory or mature dendritic cells at 1:10. Naive CD45RA+ and memory CD45RO+ CD4+ or CD8+ T cells were FACS-sorted. The sequencing sample was made of memory CD4+ T cells from blood cultured with dendritic cells. Noted subset: CD45RO+ memory T cells. This TCR came from a human donor in good health. This sequence joins TRBV6-6 and TRBJ1-2, with 8 bases fitting TRBD1. DNA for the CDR3: TGTGCCAGCACCCCGACAGGGGACTATGGCTACACCTTC. Translation: CASTPTGDYGYTF.